The subject of this entry is one TCR beta chain. Germline V lookup: CDR1 MNHNS, CDR2 SASEGT. This CDR3 has 14 amino acids. J was trimmed by 5 bases and V by 6 bases; bases with no gene match: 7. The PCR employed 60 Vbeta primers together with 13 Jbeta primers. Assay used: immunoSEQ multiplex PCR; TCRdb lists only in-frame clones, some missing. Among around 160,000 clones listed, roughly 80% were seen once. The data were taken from a study of cytomegalovirus exposure and HLA in healthy donors. Across the study: A previous analysis identified 117 million unique TCR beta sequences derived from around 200 million T cells.

The chain uses TRBV6-1 and TRBJ2-5; 9 bases line up with TRBD2. This receptor was identified in a human donor in good health. The sample taken for sequencing was PBMCs. The chain's CDR3 is CASRRAGGGETQYF. In DNA form, the CDR3 reads TGTGCCAGCAGGAGAGCGGGGGGAGGGGAGACCCAGTACTTC.